One T cell receptor beta chain is described in this entry. This entry is derived from a study of blood T cell repertoires in COVID-19. Study summary: COVID-19 samples collected from the United States, Italy and Spain covered acute and convalescent phases.

Sequencing used immunoSEQ multiplex PCR; TCRdb keeps in-frame clones, though not all of them. The sample consists of tens of thousands of clones, 81% of them appearing once. Trimming cost V 0 bases and J 5 bases, with 7 bases left between them. CDR1 is LNHDA and CDR2 is SQIVND in the germline V gene (reference sequence). The CDR3 contains 13 residues. This rearrangement joins TRBV19 to TRBJ1-1, with no clear D. Material: peripheral blood. This clonotype originated in an older man with active or convalescent COVID-19. CDR3 residues: CASSIDRETEAFF. DNA of the CDR3: TGTGCCAGTAGTATAGACCGGGAGACTGAAGCTTTCTTT.